One and the same sample provided the 23 T cell receptor beta chains below, sequenced in a study of CXCR3-negative and CXCR3-positive naive CD8 T cells. Study results and caveats: Naive cells with CXCR3 showed TRB CDR3s that were more hydrophobic than those in CXCR3-negative naive cells.

These receptors lack a known antigen. It was by 5' RACE with UMI labels that the TRB cDNA libraries were prepared. No DNA is given; TCRdb re-called the 5' RACE reads and lists each CDR3 protein once. In total, the table holds some 140,000 distinct CDR3 sequences. Sequencing was carried out using naive CXCR3+ CD8+ T cells from blood. Subset in this sample: CD45RO-CCR7+CD27+CD95- naive CD8+ T cells expressing CXCR3 (TNR3+). Receptors were obtained from a human donor in good health. Some clones in this sample may be carry-over from other donors' samples.

The V call is TRBV5-1, the J call TRBJ2-2. The CDR3 is made up of 11 amino acids. The germline V gene has CDR1 SGHRS and CDR2 YFSETQ. The CDR3 loop reads CASSSIGELFF. The full variable domain, in which reference TRBV5-1 and TRBJ2-2 provide the parts outside the CDR3, is KAGVTQTPRYLIKTRGQQVTLSCSPISGHRSVSWYQQTPGQGLQFLFEYFSETQRNKGNFPGRFSGRQFSNSRSEMNVSTLELGDSALYLCASSSIGELFFGEGSRLTVL.

The chain recombines TRBV6-2 or TRBV6-3 with TRBJ1-5; the TRBD1 assignment by TCRdb is unverifiable without DNA. Germline CDR1 MNHEY, CDR2 SVGEGT. CDR3 size: 16 residues. CDR3 region: CASSYSVPGGNQPQHF.

V usage is TRBV6-5 and J usage is TRBJ2-7; lacking DNA, the TRBD2 call made by TCRdb goes unchecked. The CDR3 is 15 residues long. Germline CDR1 is MNHEY and CDR2 is SVGAGI. This chain's CDR3 is CASSYSAGESYEQYF.

V and J are TRBV19 and TRBJ2-1; TCRdb returns TRBD2, unconfirmable since there is no DNA. Germline V lookup: CDR1 LNHDA, CDR2 SQIVND (reference sequence). The CDR3 is made up of 16 amino acids. CDR3 residues: CASSIATSGTNNEQFF.

The rearrangement joins TRBV11-2 to TRBJ2-5; the D call of TRBD2 rests on TCRdb alone, since no DNA is present to check it. Germline V CDR1 and CDR2: SGHAT, FQNNGV. This CDR3 comprises 14 residues. The CDR3 loop reads CASSPGGGLETQYF.

This sequence joins TRBV29-1 and TRBJ2-7; as DNA is missing, the TRBD1 call by TCRdb cannot be tested. Germline CDR1 and CDR2: SQVTM and ANQGSEA. The CDR3 consists of 14 residues. The CDR3 is CSVETTLTGYEQYF.

The chain is built from TRBV10-2 and TRBJ2-7. The CDR3 consists of 16 residues. Germline CDR1 is WSHSY and CDR2 is SAAADI. CDR3 sequence reads: CASSEGKRESRYEQYF.

This chain joins TRBV7-9 and TRBJ2-5; the D gene TCRdb calls, TRBD1, cannot be checked with no DNA. Germline CDR1 and CDR2: SEHNR and FQNEAQ (reference sequence). The CDR3 consists of 14 residues. The CDR3 region is CASIGGQNQETQYF.

This chain links TRBV25-1 with TRBJ1-5; TCRdb names TRBD1, which stays unverified in the absence of DNA. The germline gives CDR1 MGHDK, CDR2 SYGVNS. The CDR3 consists of 14 residues. The CDR3 is CASTGTGSNQPQHF.

The chain couples TRBV28 to TRBJ2-5; TCRdb outputs TRBD1, but without DNA this stays unchecked. The CDR3 runs 14 residues. Germline values: CDR1 MDHEN, CDR2 SYDVKM. CDR3 protein: CASSSGTGRETQHF.

V and J are TRBV5-1 and TRBJ2-7. This CDR3 contains 13 residues. Per germline, CDR1 SGHRS and CDR2 YFSETQ. The chain's CDR3 is CASSVGDFYEQYF.

V is TRBV6-5 and J is TRBJ2-1; TCRdb designates TRBD1, a call that cannot be tested without DNA. There are 16 residues in the CDR3. CDR1 is MNHEY, CDR2 SVGAGI, per germline. The CDR3 spells CASSYPTGSSYNEQFF.

The V gene is TRBV29-1, the J gene TRBJ2-7; TCRdb's D gene call, TRBD2, goes unchecked for lack of DNA. The CDR3 consists of 14 residues. Germline-derived CDR1 and CDR2 are SQVTM and ANQGSEA. The CDR3 sequence: CSVTIAGGTYEHYF.

CDR3 residues: CASSLNLIYEQYF. This rearrangement joins TRBV6-2 or TRBV6-3 to TRBJ2-7. CDR1 and CDR2 from the germline V gene are MNHEY and SVGEGT. The CDR3 is 13 residues long.

The chain links TRBV4-2 to TRBJ1-3; TCRdb reports TRBD1, a call that lacks DNA to check it against. Germline assignment: CDR1 LGHNA and CDR2 YNFKEQ. CDR3 size: 17 residues. This chain's CDR3 is CASSQLETGDVGNTIYF.

The CDR3 sequence is CASSKDRGHNQPQHF. This rearrangement joins TRBV5-4 to TRBJ1-5; TCRdb outputs TRBD1, but without DNA this stays unchecked. Germline V lookup: CDR1 SGHNT, CDR2 YYREEE (reference sequence). The CDR3 totals 15 residues.

The rearrangement joins TRBV6-6 to TRBJ2-1; TCRdb calls TRBD2, which cannot be checked without DNA. CDR3 length equals 15 residues. The germline gives CDR1 MNHNY, CDR2 SVGAGI (reference sequence). CDR3 sequence: CASSPLAGLYNEQFF.

V and J are TRBV29-1 and TRBJ1-2; TCRdb gives TRBD1 as the D gene, but with no DNA this cannot be confirmed. This CDR3 contains 13 residues. The germline gives CDR1 SQVTM, CDR2 ANQGSEA. CDR3 region: CSARDIDNYGYTF.

The chain is built from TRBV7-3 and TRBJ1-2; TCRdb lists TRBD1, though no DNA is available to test this call. This CDR3 spans 15 amino acids. The V gene's germline CDR1 is SGHTA and CDR2 FQGTGA. The CDR3 protein is CASSSSGPLDYGYTF. Filled out from reference TRBV7-3 and TRBJ1-2, the complete variable domain reads GAGVSQTPSNKVTEKGKYVELRCDPISGHTALYWYRQSLGQGPEFLIYFQGTGAADDSGLPNDRFFAVRPEGSVSTLKIQRTERGDSAVYLCASSSSGPLDYGYTFGSGTRLTVV.

The rearrangement links TRBV7-8 to TRBJ2-7; absent DNA, TCRdb's TRBD1 call cannot be checked. CDR1 SGHVS and CDR2 FQNEAQ come from the germline V gene. The CDR3 loop spans 14 amino acids. The CDR3 spells CASGTGEAFYEQYF. The variable domain in full, completed from reference TRBV7-8 and TRBJ2-7, reads GAGVSQSPRYKVAKRGQDVALRCDPISGHVSLFWYQQALGQGPEFLTYFQNEAQLDKSGLPSDRFFAERPEGSVSTLKIQRTQQEDSAVYLCASGTGEAFYEQYFGPGTRLTVT.

The rearrangement links TRBV24-1 to TRBJ2-1; the TCRdb D gene call, TRBD1, has no DNA to confirm it. Germline CDR1 and CDR2: KGHDR and SFDVKD. This CDR3 is built from 15 residues. The CDR3: CATSSGDRGDNEQFF.

The chain uses TRBV21-1 and TRBJ2-3. TRBV21-1 is flagged as a pseudogene. CDR3 size: 15 residues. The chain's CDR3 is CASSKARIMSDTQYF.

This chain links TRBV7-9 with TRBJ2-3; TCRdb's D call of TRBD1 is untestable without DNA. This CDR3 has 12 residues. Germline V gene data show CDR1 as SEHNR and CDR2 as FQNEAQ (reference sequence). The CDR3 loop is CASSFWGDTQYF.